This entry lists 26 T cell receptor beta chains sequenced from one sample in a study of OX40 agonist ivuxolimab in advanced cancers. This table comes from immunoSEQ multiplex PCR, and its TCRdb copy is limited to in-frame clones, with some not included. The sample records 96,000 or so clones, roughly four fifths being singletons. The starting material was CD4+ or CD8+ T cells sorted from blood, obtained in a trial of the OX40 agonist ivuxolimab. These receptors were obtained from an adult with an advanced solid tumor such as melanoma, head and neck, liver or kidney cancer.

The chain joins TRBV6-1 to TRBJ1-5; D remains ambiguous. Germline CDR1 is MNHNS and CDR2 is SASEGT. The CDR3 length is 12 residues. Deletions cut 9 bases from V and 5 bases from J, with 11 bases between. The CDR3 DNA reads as TGTGCCAGTCAAGGGTCCTATCAGCCCCAGCATTTT. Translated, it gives CASQGSYQPQHF.

The CDR3 region has the DNA TGTGCCAGCAGCTTAGAGGGGGCCTTGAACACCGGGGAGCTGTTTTTT. This translates into CASSLEGALNTGELFF. V usage is TRBV7-6 and J usage is TRBJ2-2; 7 positions agree with TRBD1. Germline V gene data show CDR1 as SGHVS and CDR2 as FNYEAQ. Trimming at V came to 1 base and at J to 1 base, leaving 3 bases not matched to a gene. CDR3 length: 16 amino acids.

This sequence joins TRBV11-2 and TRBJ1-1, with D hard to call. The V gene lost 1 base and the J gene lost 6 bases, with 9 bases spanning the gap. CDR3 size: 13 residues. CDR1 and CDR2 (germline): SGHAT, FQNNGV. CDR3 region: CASSLAWFPEAFF. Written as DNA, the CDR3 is TGTGCCAGCAGCTTAGCGTGGTTCCCTGAAGCTTTCTTT. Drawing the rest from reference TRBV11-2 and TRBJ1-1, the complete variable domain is EAGVAQSPRYKIIEKRQSVAFWCNPISGHATLYWYQQILGQGPKLLIQFQNNGVVDDSQLPKDRFSAERLKGVDSTLKIQPAKLEDSAVYLCASSLAWFPEAFFGQGTRLTVV.

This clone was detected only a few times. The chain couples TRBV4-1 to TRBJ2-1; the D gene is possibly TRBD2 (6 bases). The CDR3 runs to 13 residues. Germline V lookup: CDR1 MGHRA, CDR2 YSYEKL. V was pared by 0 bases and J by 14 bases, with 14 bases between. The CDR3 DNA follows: TGCGCCAGCAGCCAAGATAGAGCGGGTCGGGAGTTCTTC. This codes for CASSQDRAGREFF.

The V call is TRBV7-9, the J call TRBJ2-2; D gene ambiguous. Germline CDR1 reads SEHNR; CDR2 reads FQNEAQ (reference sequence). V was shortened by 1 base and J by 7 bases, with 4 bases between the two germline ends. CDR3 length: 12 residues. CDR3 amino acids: CASSLGSGELFF. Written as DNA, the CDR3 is TGTGCCAGCAGCTTAGGCAGCGGGGAGCTGTTTTTT.

CDR3 in DNA: TGTGCCAGCAGCTTAGTTGGAGCTCGGGATAATTCACCCCTCCACTTT. Translating gives CASSLVGARDNSPLHF. This sequence joins TRBV7-8 and TRBJ1-6; D is uncertain. Trimming took 1 base from V and 5 from J, leaving 12 bases between them. CDR3 length: 16 amino acids. Per germline, CDR1 SGHVS and CDR2 FQNEAQ.

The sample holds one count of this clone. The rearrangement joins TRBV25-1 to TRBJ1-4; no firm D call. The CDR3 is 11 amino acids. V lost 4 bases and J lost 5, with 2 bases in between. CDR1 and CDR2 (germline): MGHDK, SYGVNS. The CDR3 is CASSGNEKLFF. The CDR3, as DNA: TGTGCCAGCAGTGGCAATGAAAAACTGTTTTTT.

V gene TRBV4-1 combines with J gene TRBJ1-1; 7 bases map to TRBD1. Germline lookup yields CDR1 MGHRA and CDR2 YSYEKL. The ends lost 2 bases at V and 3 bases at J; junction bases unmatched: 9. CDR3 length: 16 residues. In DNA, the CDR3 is TGCGCCAGCAGCCAATCATTCACAGGGGCGGACACTGAAGCTTTCTTT. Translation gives CASSQSFTGADTEAFF.

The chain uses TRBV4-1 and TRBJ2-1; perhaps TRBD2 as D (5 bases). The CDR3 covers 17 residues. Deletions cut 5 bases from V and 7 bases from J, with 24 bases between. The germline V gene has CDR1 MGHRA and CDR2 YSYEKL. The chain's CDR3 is CASSGIISKGRANEQFF. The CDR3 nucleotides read TGCGCCAGCAGCGGAATAATAAGTAAAGGGCGGGCAAATGAGCAGTTCTTC.

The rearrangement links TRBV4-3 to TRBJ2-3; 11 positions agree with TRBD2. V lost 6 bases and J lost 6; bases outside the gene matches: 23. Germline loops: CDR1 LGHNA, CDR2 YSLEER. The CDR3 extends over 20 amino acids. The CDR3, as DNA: TGCGCCAGCAGTCAGTACCTTAGCGGGGGGGCCCTAAAGGGTCTTGATACGCAGTATTTT. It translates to CASSQYLSGGALKGLDTQYF.

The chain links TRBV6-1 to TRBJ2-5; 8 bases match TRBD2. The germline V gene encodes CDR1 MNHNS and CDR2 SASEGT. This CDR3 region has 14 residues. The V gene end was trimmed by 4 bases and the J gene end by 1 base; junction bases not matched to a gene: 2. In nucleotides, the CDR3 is TGTGCCAGCAGTGGCGGGAGGACCCAAGAGACCCAGTACTTC. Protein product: CASSGGRTQETQYF.

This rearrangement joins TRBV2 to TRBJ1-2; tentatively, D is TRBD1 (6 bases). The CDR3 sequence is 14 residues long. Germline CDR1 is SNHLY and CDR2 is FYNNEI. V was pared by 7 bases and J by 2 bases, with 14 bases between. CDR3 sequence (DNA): TGTGCCAGCAAAGGGGGTCGATCAAACTATGGCTACACCTTC. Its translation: CASKGGRSNYGYTF.

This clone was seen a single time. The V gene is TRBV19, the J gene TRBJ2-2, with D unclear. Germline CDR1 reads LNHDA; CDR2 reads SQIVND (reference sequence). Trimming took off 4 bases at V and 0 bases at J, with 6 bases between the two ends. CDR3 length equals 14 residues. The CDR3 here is CASSTAANTGELFF. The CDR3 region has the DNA TGTGCCAGTAGTACGGCAGCGAACACCGGGGAGCTGTTTTTT.

The CDR3 sequence is CASSFQGVAKLFF. In nucleotides, the CDR3 is TGTGCCAGTAGTTTTCAGGGGGTGGCAAAACTGTTTTTT. The chain recombines TRBV19 with TRBJ1-4; 7 nucleotides align to TRBD1. CDR1 and CDR2 from the germline V gene are LNHDA and SQIVND (reference sequence). The length of the CDR3 is 13 residues. J was trimmed by 10 bases and V by 5 bases; bases with no gene match: 7.

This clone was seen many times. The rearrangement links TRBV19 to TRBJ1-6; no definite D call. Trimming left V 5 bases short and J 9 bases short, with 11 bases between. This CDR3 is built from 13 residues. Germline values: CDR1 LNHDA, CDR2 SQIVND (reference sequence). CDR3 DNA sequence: TGTGCCAGTAGTGCCGCCCGCGGTTCACCCCTCCACTTT. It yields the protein CASSAARGSPLHF. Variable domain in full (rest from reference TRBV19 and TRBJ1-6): DGGITQSPKYLFRKEGQNVTLSCEQNLNHDAMYWYRQDPGQGLRLIYYSQIVNDFQKGDIAEGYSVSREKKESFPLTVTSAQKNPTAFYLCASSAARGSPLHFGNGTRLTVT.

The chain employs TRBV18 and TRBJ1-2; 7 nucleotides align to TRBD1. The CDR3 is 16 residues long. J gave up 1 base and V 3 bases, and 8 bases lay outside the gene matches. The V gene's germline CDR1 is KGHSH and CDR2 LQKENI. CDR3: CASSPGGRGGNYGYTF. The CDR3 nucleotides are TGTGCCAGCTCACCCGGAGGCAGGGGGGGTAACTATGGCTACACCTTC.

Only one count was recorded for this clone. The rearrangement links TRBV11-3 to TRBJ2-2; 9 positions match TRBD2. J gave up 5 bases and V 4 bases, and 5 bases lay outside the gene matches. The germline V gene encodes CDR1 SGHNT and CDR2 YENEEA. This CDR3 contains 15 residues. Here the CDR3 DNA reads TGTGCCAGCAGCTCCGCGGGGGGGCTAACCGGGGAGCTGTTTTTT. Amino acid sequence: CASSSAGGLTGELFF.

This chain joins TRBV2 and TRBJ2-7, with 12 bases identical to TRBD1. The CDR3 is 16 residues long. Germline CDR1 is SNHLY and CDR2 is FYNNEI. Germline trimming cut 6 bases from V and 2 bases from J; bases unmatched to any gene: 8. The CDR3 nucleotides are TGTGCCAGCAGGGGGACAGGGGGCGCGAGGGCCTACGAGCAGTACTTC. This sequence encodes CASRGTGGARAYEQYF. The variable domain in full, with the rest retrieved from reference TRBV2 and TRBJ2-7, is EPEVTQTPSHQVTQMGQEVILRCVPISNHLYFYWYRQILGQKVEFLVSFYNNEISEKSEIFDDQFSVERPDGSNFTLKIRSTKLEDSAMYFCASRGTGGARAYEQYFGPGTRLTVT.

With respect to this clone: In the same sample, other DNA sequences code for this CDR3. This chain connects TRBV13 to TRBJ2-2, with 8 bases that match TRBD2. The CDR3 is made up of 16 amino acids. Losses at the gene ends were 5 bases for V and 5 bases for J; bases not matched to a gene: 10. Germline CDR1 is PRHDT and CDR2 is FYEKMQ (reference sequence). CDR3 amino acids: CASSVAGGPGTGELFF. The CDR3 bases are TGTGCCAGCAGCGTTGCGGGGGGTCCGGGGACCGGGGAGCTGTTTTTT.

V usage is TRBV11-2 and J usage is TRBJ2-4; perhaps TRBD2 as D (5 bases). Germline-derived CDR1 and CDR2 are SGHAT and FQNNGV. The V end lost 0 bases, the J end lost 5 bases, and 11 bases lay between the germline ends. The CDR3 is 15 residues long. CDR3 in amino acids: CASSLETTTQNIQYF. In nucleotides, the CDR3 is TGTGCCAGCAGCTTAGAGACGACTACTCAAAACATTCAGTACTTC.

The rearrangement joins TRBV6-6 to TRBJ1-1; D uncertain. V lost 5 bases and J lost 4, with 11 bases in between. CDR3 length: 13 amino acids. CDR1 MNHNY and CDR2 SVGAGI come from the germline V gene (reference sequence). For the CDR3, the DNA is TGTGCCAGCAGTCAGATAGGATCCACTGAAGCTTTCTTT. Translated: CASSQIGSTEAFF.

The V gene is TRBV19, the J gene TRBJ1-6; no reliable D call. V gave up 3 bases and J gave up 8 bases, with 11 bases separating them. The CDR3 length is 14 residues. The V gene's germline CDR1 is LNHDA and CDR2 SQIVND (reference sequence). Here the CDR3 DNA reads TGTGCCAGTAGTATGAGACTGGCAGATTCACCCCTCCACTTT. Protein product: CASSMRLADSPLHF.

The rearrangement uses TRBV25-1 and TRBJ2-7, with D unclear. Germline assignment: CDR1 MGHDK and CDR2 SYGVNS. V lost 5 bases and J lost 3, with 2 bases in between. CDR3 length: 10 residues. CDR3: CASSRYEQYF. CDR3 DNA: TGTGCCAGCAGTCGCTACGAGCAGTACTTC.

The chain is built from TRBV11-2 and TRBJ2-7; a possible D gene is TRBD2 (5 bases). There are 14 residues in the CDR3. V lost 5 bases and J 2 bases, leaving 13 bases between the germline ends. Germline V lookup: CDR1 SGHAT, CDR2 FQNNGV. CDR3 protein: CASSPGFGTYEQYF. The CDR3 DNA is TGTGCCAGCAGCCCGGGGTTCGGGACCTACGAGCAGTACTTC.

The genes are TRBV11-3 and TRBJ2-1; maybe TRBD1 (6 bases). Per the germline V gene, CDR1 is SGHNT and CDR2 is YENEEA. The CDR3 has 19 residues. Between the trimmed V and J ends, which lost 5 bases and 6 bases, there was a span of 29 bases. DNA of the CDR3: TGTGCCAGCAGCGTCCAGGTCGAACAGGGAAACCCATTAATCAATGAGCAGTTCTTC. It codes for CASSVQVEQGNPLINEQFF.

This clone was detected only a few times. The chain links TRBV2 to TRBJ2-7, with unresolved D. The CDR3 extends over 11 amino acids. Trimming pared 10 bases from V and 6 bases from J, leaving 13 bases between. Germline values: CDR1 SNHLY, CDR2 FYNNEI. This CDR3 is CANRLGREQYF. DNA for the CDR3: TGTGCCAACCGCCTAGGGCGCGAGCAGTACTTC.